The 22 T cell receptor beta chains listed next were all sequenced from one sample in a study of response to subunit inactivated influenza vaccine. TCRdb used MiXCR to reprocess the RT-PCR reads, holding one entry per CDR3 protein. The table lists 500,000 or so distinct CDR3 sequences, 16% of them singletons. The source was CD4+ T cells sorted from PBMCs, collected approximately 25 months after vaccination. Receptors originate from a man aged 50 to 69 who received an inactivated influenza vaccine.

This chain uses TRBV20-1 with TRBJ2-3; no clear D gene. The ends were cut back, 1 base at V and 0 bases at J, with 11 bases in the middle. The CDR3 is 15 amino acids. Germline CDR1 reads DFQATT; CDR2 reads SNEGSKA (reference sequence). For the CDR3, the DNA is TGCAGTGCTAGAGCCGTTACGGCTAGCACAGATACGCAGTATTTT. Translation gives CSARAVTASTDTQYF.

This clonotype was observed a handful of times. CDR3 sequence: CSARGWRGRENEQFF. In nucleotides, the CDR3 is TGCAGTGCTAGAGGTTGGCGGGGCCGGGAGAATGAGCAGTTCTTC. This chain links TRBV20-1 with TRBJ2-1, with D perhaps matching TRBD2 (6 bases). The CDR3 is made up of 15 amino acids. Looked up from germline, CDR1 is DFQATT and CDR2 is SNEGSKA (reference sequence). The V end lost 1 base, the J end lost 7 bases, and 17 bases lay between the germline ends.

Many counts were recorded for this clonotype. The V gene is TRBV10-3, the J gene TRBJ2-1, with D uncertain. In germline, CDR1 is ENHRY, CDR2 SYGVKD. The CDR3 runs to 12 residues. The V gene lost 4 bases and the J gene lost 5 bases, with 6 bases spanning the gap. DNA of the CDR3: TGTGCCATCAGTGGGGTAGACAATGAGCAGTTCTTC. Translating it yields CAISGVDNEQFF.

The V and J genes are TRBV5-1 and TRBJ2-1; D ambiguous. The germline V gene has CDR1 SGHRS and CDR2 YFSETQ. The CDR3 consists of 14 residues. The V end lost 0 bases, the J end lost 9 bases, and 13 bases lay between the germline ends. Here the CDR3 DNA reads TGCGCCAGCAGCTTGGAGGTTAAGGGAAGTGAGCAGTTCTTC. Translating it yields CASSLEVKGSEQFF.

This rearrangement joins TRBV4-1 to TRBJ1-3; D remains ambiguous. CDR3 length: 18 residues. CDR1 is MGHRA and CDR2 is YSYEKL in the germline V gene. V lost 4 bases and J lost 4, with 23 bases in between. The DNA of the CDR3 is TGCGCCAGCAGCCCCCCCCCAAACAGAGCTCATTCCGGAAACACCATATATTTT. This gives the protein CASSPPPNRAHSGNTIYF.

In this sample, this clonotype turned up a few times. The chain carries TRBV24-1 and TRBJ2-1; D is ambiguous. V was clipped by 3 bases and J by 8 bases, with 13 bases between them. This CDR3 region has 14 residues. Germline V lookup: CDR1 KGHDR, CDR2 SFDVKD. The CDR3 sequence: CATSDPVQSHEQFF. In nucleotides, the CDR3 is TGTGCCACCAGTGATCCCGTCCAATCCCATGAGCAGTTCTTC.

This clonotype has only a few counts. The chain recombines TRBV20-1 with TRBJ2-7; D may match TRBD1 or TRBD2 (6 bases each). Trimming took off 2 bases at V and 3 bases at J, with 17 bases between the two ends. This CDR3 spans 15 amino acids. Looked up from germline, CDR1 is DFQATT and CDR2 is SNEGSKA (reference sequence). The CDR3 DNA reads TGCAGTGCTAGATCCCGAACGGGGGCGAGCTACGAGCAGTACTTC. The encoded protein is CSARSRTGASYEQYF.

The gene calls are TRBV3-1 and TRBJ1-2; D is uncertain. V was clipped by 4 bases and J by 3 bases, with 15 bases between them. CDR3 length: 15 residues. Germline-derived CDR1 and CDR2 are LGHDT and YNNKEL (reference sequence). The CDR3 DNA sequence: TGTGCCAGCAGCCCAGCAGGCTGGTTGGACTATGGCTACACCTTC. Its protein product is CASSPAGWLDYGYTF. The entire variable domain, with the rest obtained from reference TRBV3-1 and TRBJ1-2, is as follows: DTAVSQTPKYLVTQMGNDKSIKCEQNLGHDTMYWYKQDSKKFLKIMFSYNNKELIINETVPNRFSPKSPDKAHLNLHINSLELGDSAVYFCASSPAGWLDYGYTFGSGTRLTVV.

The rearrangement links TRBV16 to TRBJ1-2; tentative D call: TRBD1 (5 bases). V was shortened by 0 bases and J by 0 bases, with 14 bases between the two germline ends. CDR3 length: 17 amino acids. Germline-derived CDR1 and CDR2 are KGHSY and FQNENV. The CDR3 nucleotides read TGTGCCAGCAGCCAATCAGGGGCGGGACTGACTAACTATGGCTACACCTTC. Its protein product is CASSQSGAGLTNYGYTF.

Only a few counts were recorded for this clonotype. The chain couples TRBV6-2 or TRBV6-3 to TRBJ2-7, with D maybe TRBD1 (5 bases). The ends were cut back, 2 bases at V and 4 bases at J, with 12 bases in the middle. CDR1 and CDR2 from the germline V gene are MNHEY and SVGEGT. The CDR3 loop spans 14 amino acids. DNA for the CDR3: TGTGCCAGCAGTTACGGCGGACAAGAATACGAGCAGTACTTC. This gives the protein CASSYGGQEYEQYF.

This sequence joins TRBV3-1 and TRBJ1-1; weak D call: TRBD1 (6 bases). V was shortened by 3 bases and J by 11 bases, with 13 bases between the two germline ends. The CDR3 runs to 12 residues. Germline V gene lookup returns CDR1 LGHDT and CDR2 YNNKEL (reference sequence). The CDR3 is CASSQDGGLAFF. CDR3 nucleotides: TGTGCCAGCAGCCAGGATGGGGGGCTGGCTTTCTTT.

The rearrangement links TRBV6-5 to TRBJ2-3; unclear D gene. The CDR3 spans 15 residues. Per germline, CDR1 MNHEY and CDR2 SVGAGI. V was trimmed by 2 bases and J by 2 bases, leaving 11 bases between them. CDR3 nucleotides: TGTGCCAGCAGTTACGCTAGTACCTCCACAGATACGCAGTATTTT. Translation: CASSYASTSTDTQYF.

This clonotype was observed a handful of times. A much larger clone is a single base away; this may be a read error. The rearrangement links TRBV6-2 or TRBV6-3 to TRBJ1-5; TRBD1 is a possible D gene (5 bases). Trimming stripped 6 bases from V and 5 bases from J, with 23 bases between. Germline assignment: CDR1 MNHEY and CDR2 SVGEGT. The CDR3 extends over 17 amino acids. The CDR3 is CASSPTTGRVSDQPQHF. DNA for the CDR3: TGTGCCAGCAGCCCTACCACCGGCAGGGTGAGCGATCAGCCCCAGCATTTT.

The rearrangement joins TRBV28 to TRBJ2-1, with D perhaps given as TRBD1 or TRBD2 (5 bases each). CDR1 is MDHEN and CDR2 is SYDVKM in the germline V gene. Between the trimmed V and J ends, which lost 5 bases and 5 bases, there was a span of 16 bases. The CDR3 runs to 15 residues. CDR3 sequence: CASSNRGQPNNEQFF. The CDR3 bases are TGTGCCAGCAGTAACCGGGGCCAACCCAACAATGAGCAGTTCTTC.

The chain has TRBV6-2 or TRBV6-3 and TRBJ2-3; either TRBD1 or TRBD2 may supply D (5 bases each). The germline gives CDR1 MNHEY, CDR2 SVGEGT. The germline V and J ends were trimmed by 6 bases and 2 bases, with 15 bases remaining between them. The CDR3 sequence is 15 residues long. The CDR3 sequence: CASRKFGTPTDTQYF. Here the CDR3 DNA reads TGTGCCAGCAGGAAATTCGGGACCCCCACAGATACGCAGTATTTT.

A few counts support this clonotype. The V call is TRBV4-3, the J call TRBJ2-7, with TRBD1 identical over 7 bases. The V gene end was trimmed by 5 bases and the J gene end by 2 bases; junction bases not matched to a gene: 6. Germline values: CDR1 LGHNA, CDR2 YSLEER. CDR3 length: 14 amino acids. The CDR3 region has the DNA TGCGCCAGCAGCTCAAACAGGGGACCCTACGAGCAGTACTTC. This sequence encodes CASSSNRGPYEQYF.

V usage is TRBV7-2 and J usage is TRBJ2-5; possible D gene TRBD2, 6 bases. In germline, CDR1 is SGHTA, CDR2 FQGNSA. Trimming cost V 4 bases and J 5 bases, with 17 bases left between them. CDR3 length: 15 residues. The CDR3 DNA reads as TGTGCCAGCAGCTATGACACGGGGGTAGGGGAGACCCAGTACTTC. It yields the protein CASSYDTGVGETQYF.

This clonotype was observed a few times. This chain links TRBV5-6 with TRBJ2-5; 7 nucleotides agree with TRBD2. The CDR3 consists of 16 residues. Germline CDR1 is SGHDT and CDR2 is YYEEEE. Trimming cost V 3 bases and J 2 bases; bases outside gene matches: 10. The CDR3 loop reads CASSSPGGRWQETQYF. CDR3 DNA: TGTGCCAGCAGCTCCCCCGGGGGGAGGTGGCAAGAGACCCAGTACTTC.

The V call is TRBV5-1, the J call TRBJ2-2; 7 nucleotides match TRBD1. This CDR3 contains 15 residues. Germline trimming cut 3 bases from V and 6 bases from J; bases unmatched to any gene: 8. CDR1 is SGHRS, CDR2 YFSETQ, per germline. CDR3 DNA sequence: TGCGCCAGCAGCTCAACAGGGGTTGGTTCCGGGGAGCTGTTTTTT. Its translation is CASSSTGVGSGELFF.

There are a few counts of this clonotype. This rearrangement joins TRBV11-2 to TRBJ2-7; D is possibly TRBD1 (6 bases). The CDR3 contains 15 residues. Germline V gene lookup returns CDR1 SGHAT and CDR2 FQNNGV. The ends were cut back, 4 bases at V and 6 bases at J, with 19 bases in the middle. The DNA of the CDR3 is TGTGCCAGCAGCTCCGTCTCAGGGGAATCTGGCGAGCAGTACTTC. Amino acid sequence: CASSSVSGESGEQYF.

This clonotype was observed a handful of times. V and J are TRBV29-1 and TRBJ1-3; no reliable D call. The germline CDR1 and CDR2 sequences are SQVTM and ANQGSEA. CDR3 length: 13 residues. V gave up 6 bases and J gave up 0 bases, with 9 bases separating them. CDR3 DNA: TGCAGCGTCGACCTGGGCTCTGGAAACACCATATATTTT. Translating it yields CSVDLGSGNTIYF.

V usage is TRBV18 and J usage is TRBJ2-5; D is unclear. The CDR3 has 13 amino acids. Trimming took off 3 bases at V and 1 base at J, with 6 bases between the two ends. Per the germline V gene, CDR1 is KGHSH and CDR2 is LQKENI. CDR3 sequence reads: CASSPDIQETQYF. CDR3 in DNA: TGTGCCAGCTCACCCGACATCCAAGAGACCCAGTACTTC.